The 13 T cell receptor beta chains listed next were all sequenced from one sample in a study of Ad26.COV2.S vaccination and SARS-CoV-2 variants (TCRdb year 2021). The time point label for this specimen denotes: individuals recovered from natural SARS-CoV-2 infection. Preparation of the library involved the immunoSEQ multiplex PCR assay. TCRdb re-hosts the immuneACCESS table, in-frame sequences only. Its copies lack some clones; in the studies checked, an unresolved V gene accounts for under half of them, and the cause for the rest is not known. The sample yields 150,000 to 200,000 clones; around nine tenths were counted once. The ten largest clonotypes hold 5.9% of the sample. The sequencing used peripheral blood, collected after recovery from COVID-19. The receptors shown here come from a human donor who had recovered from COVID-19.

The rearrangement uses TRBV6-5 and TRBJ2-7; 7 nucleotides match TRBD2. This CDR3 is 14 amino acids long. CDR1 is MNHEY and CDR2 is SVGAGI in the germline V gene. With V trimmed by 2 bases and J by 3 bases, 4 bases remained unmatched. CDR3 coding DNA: TGTGCCAGCAGTTACGGGGGAGGGGTCTACGAGCAGTACTTC. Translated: CASSYGGGVYEQYF.

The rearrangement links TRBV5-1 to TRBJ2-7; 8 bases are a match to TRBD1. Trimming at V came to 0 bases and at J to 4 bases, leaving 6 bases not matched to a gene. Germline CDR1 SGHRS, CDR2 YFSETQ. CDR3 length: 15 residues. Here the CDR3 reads CASSLGTGLKYEQYF. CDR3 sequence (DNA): TGCGCCAGCAGCTTGGGGACAGGGCTAAAATACGAGCAGTACTTC.

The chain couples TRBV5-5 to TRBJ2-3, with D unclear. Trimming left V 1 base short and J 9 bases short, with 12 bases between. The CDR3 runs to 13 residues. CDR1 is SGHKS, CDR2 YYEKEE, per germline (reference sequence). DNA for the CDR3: TGTGCCAGCAGCTTGCATGGGCAAGGGACGCAGTATTTT. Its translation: CASSLHGQGTQYF.

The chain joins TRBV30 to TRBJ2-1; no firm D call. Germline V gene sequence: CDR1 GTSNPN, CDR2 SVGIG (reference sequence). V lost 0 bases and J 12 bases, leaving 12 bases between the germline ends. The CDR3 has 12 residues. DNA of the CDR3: TGTGCCTGGAGTGTAAACTTCCGTGGGCAGTTCTTC. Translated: CAWSVNFRGQFF.

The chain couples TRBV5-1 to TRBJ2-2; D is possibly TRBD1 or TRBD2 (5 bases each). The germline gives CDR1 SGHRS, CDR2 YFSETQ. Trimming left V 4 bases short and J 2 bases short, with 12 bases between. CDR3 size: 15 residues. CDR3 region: CASSTSGANTGELFF. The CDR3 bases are TGCGCCAGCAGCACCTCCGGGGCCAACACCGGGGAGCTGTTTTTT.

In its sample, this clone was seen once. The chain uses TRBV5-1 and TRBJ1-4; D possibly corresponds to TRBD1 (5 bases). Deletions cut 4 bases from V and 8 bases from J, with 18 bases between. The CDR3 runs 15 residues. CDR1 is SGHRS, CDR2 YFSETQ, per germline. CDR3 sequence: CASSVQRGGGEKLFF. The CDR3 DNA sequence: TGCGCCAGCAGCGTCCAACGCGGGGGTGGAGAAAAACTGTTTTTT. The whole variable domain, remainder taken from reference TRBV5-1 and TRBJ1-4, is KAGVTQTPRYLIKTRGQQVTLSCSPISGHRSVSWYQQTPGQGLQFLFEYFSETQRNKGNFPGRFSGRQFSNSRSEMNVSTLELGDSALYLCASSVQRGGGEKLFFGSGTQLSVL.

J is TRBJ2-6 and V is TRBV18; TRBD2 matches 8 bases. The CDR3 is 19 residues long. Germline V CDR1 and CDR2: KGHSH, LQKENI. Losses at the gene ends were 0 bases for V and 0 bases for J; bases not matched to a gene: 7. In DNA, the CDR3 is TGTGCCAGCTCACCACCGGTAGGTAGCGGGAACTCTGGGGCCAACGTCCTGACTTTC. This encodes CASSPPVGSGNSGANVLTF. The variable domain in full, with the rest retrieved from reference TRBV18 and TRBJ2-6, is NAGVMQNPRHLVRRRGQEARLRCSPMKGHSHVYWYRQLPEEGLKFMVYLQKENIIDESGMPKERFSAEFPKEGPSILRIQQVVRGDSAAYFCASSPPVGSGNSGANVLTFGAGSRLTVL.

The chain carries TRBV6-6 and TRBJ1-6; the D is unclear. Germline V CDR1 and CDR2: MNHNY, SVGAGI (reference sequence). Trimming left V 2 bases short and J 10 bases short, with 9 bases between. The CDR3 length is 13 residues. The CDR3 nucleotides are TGTGCCAGCAGTTACCTGGGAGACTCACCCCTCCACTTT. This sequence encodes CASSYLGDSPLHF.

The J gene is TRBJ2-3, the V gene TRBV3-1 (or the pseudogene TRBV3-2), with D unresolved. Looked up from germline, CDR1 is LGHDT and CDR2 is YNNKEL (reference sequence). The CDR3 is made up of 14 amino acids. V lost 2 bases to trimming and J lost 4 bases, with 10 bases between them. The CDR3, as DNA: TGTGCCAGCAGCCAACAGGTCGTCCCAGATACGCAGTATTTT. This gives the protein CASSQQVVPDTQYF.

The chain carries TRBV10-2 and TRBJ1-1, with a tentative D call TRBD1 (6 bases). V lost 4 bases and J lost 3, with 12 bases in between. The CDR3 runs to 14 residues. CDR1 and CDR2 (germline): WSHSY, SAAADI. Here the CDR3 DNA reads TGCGCCAGCAGTGTTGAAGGGGGAGACACTGAAGCTTTCTTT. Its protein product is CASSVEGGDTEAFF.

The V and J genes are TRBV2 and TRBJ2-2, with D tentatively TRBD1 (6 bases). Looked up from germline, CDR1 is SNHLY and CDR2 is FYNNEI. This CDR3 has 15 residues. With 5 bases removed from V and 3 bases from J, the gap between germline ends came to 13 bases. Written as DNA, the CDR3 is TGTGCCAGCAGTTGGACAGAGTTGGACACCGGGGAGCTGTTTTTT. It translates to CASSWTELDTGELFF.

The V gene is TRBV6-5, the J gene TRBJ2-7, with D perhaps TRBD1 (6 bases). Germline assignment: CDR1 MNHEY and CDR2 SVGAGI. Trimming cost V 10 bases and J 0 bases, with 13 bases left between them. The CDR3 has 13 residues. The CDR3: CAITEDSSYEQYF. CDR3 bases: TGTGCCATCACCGAGGACAGCTCCTACGAGCAGTACTTC.

The CDR3 region is CAWSVRDRDTQYF. The CDR3, as DNA: TGTGCCTGGAGTGTAAGGGACCGGGATACGCAGTATTTT. This chain uses TRBV30 with TRBJ2-3, with D perhaps TRBD1 or TRBD2 (5 bases each). V lost 0 bases, J lost 6 bases, and 10 bases lay in between. The CDR3 runs 13 residues. Germline V gene data show CDR1 as GTSNPN and CDR2 as SVGIG (reference sequence). Together with reference TRBV30 and TRBJ2-3, the CDR3 gives the full variable domain: SQTIHQWPATLVQPVGSPLSLECTVEGTSNPNLYWYRQAAGRGLQLLFYSVGIGQISSEVPQNLSASRPQDRQFILSSKKLLLSDSGFYLCAWSVRDRDTQYFGPGTRLTVL.